One sample yielded the 2 T cell receptor beta chains listed below, sequenced in a study of T cell repertoires in cytomegalovirus infection. Their antigens remain unidentified. In TCRdb, the reads were re-called with MiXCR into one record per CDR3 protein. The data hold around 120,000 distinct CDR3 sequences, with more than 20% observed a single time. Sequenced material: PBMCs, sequenced either directly or after in vitro stimulation (not recorded which). The receptors were sampled from a human donor in good health (CMV status not recorded). Some clones in this sample may be carry-over from other donors' samples.

This clonotype was counted many times. The chain has TRBV7-2 and TRBJ2-1; 7 bases fit TRBD2. The CDR3 runs to 14 residues. V shed 5 bases and J 9 bases; nucleotides not matched to a gene: 10. CDR1 SGHTA and CDR2 FQGNSA come from the germline V gene. CDR3 residues: CASSRGLDGVEQFF. The CDR3 DNA reads TGTGCCAGCAGCCGTGGACTAGACGGGGTTGAGCAGTTCTTC.

There are a few counts of this clonotype. The chain joins TRBV5-1 to TRBJ2-1, with 7 bases fitting TRBD2. J lost 4 bases, V lost 5 bases, and 6 bases had no gene match. CDR3 length: 14 amino acids. The germline V gene has CDR1 SGHRS and CDR2 YFSETQ. CDR3 nucleotide sequence: TGCGCCAGCAGGGAGGGACTACCATACAATGAGCAGTTCTTC. Amino acids: CASREGLPYNEQFF.